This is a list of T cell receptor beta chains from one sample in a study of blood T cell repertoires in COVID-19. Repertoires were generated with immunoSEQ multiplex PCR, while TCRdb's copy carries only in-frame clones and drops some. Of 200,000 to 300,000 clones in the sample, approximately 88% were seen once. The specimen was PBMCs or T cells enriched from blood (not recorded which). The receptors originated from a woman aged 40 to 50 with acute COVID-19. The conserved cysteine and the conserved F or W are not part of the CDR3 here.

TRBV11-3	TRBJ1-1	ASSLAGLRGWTEAF
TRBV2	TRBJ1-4	ASTPNRVEEKLF
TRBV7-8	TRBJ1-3	ASSFGPLSGNTIY
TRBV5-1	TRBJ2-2	ASSPEAGERIGELF
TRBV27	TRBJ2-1	ASRQGTSGSNEQF
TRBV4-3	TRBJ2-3	ASSQDFGDTQY
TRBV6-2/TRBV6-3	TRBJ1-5	ASSYSKSGPTNQPQH
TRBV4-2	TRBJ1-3	ASSQDHPSESSGNTIY
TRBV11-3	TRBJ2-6	ASSRSSSGANVLT
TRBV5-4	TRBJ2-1	ASSLARVGGYNEQF
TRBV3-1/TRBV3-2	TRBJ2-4	ASSLGDIQY
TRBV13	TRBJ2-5	ASSLRRIGTAQETQY
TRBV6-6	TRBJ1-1	ASSYPGERNTEAF
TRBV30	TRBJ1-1	AWTHRGKSEAF
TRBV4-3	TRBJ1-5	ASSQDWGQGRNQPQH
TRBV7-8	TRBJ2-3	ASSPGRGASGRSLQYTQY
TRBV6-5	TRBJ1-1	ASSRGQGTEAF
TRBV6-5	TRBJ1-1	ASSPTVRLEAF
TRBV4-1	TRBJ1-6	ASSQEHGQNNSPLH
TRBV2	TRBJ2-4	ASSWSIAKNIQY
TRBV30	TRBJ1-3	AWSAPQGNPNTIY
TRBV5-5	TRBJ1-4	ASSLDIQGAVGKLF
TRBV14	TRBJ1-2	ASSQDQGQLRGYT
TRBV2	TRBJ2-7	ASSEESLVAYEQY
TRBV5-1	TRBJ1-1	ASSLGQGFREAF
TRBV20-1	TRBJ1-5	SASIQGARNQPQH
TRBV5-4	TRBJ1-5	ASSLGGSSAAQH
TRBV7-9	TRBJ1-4	ASSSQGRHEKLF
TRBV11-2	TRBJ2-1	ASSLGAELNSYNEQF
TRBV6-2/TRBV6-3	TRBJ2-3	ASSYRGLNTDTQY
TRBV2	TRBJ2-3	ASSEAGLTTDTQY
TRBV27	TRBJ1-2	ASRTRQEGVFGGYT
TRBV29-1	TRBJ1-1	SGGQGEAF
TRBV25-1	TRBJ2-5	ASSEFLGGGETQY
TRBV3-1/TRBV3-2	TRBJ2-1	ASVSSSGGYNEQF
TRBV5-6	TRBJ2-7	ASSLGSGGANEQY
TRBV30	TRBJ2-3	AWSSGTSGAITDTQY
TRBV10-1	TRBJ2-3	ASSESLGGTSGSTDTQY
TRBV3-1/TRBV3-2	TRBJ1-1	ASRDSGVAAEAF
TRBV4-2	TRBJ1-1	ASSQDTDRAPGNTEAF
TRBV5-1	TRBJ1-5	ASSLDSGGNQPQH
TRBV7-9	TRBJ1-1	ASSLRGMNTEAF